These 23 T cell receptor beta chains were sequenced from one sample in a study of CD8 T cell repertoires and HIV-1 epitope variants. Which antigens these TCRs recognize remains unknown. Sequenced by immunoSEQ multiplex PCR; TCRdb stores in-frame clones only, minus some. The sample shows 4,000 to 6,000 clones, approximately 67% of them seen only once. The sequenced material came from cultured CD8+ T cells derived from PBMCs. These receptors were collected from a male donor with HIV.

The chain links TRBV7-9 to TRBJ2-7, with 7 bases that match TRBD2. V lost 4 bases, J lost 0 bases, and 9 bases stayed unmatched. The germline gives CDR1 SEHNR, CDR2 FQNEAQ (reference sequence). CDR3 length equals 16 residues. The CDR3 is CASSSQTSERSYEQYF. The CDR3 DNA reads TGTGCCAGCAGCTCACAAACTAGCGAGCGCTCCTACGAGCAGTACTTC.

The rearrangement joins TRBV7-9 to TRBJ2-7; D might be TRBD1 (6 bases). Germline V lookup: CDR1 SEHNR, CDR2 FQNEAQ (reference sequence). V lost 5 bases and J lost 3, with 17 bases in between. The CDR3 consists of 15 residues. The CDR3 DNA reads as TGTGCCAGCAGCCCCGAGCTGGGGGCCGTCTACGAGCAGTACTTC. Translation: CASSPELGAVYEQYF.

The chain combines TRBV30 with TRBJ2-3; TRBD2 might be the D (6 bases). Trimming removed 0 bases at V and 5 bases at J, with 12 bases between. CDR3 length equals 14 residues. Germline V CDR1 and CDR2: GTSNPN, SVGIG (reference sequence). The chain's CDR3 is CAWSVHGGGDTQYF. CDR3 DNA sequence: TGTGCCTGGAGTGTACACGGGGGAGGAGATACGCAGTATTTT.

The count of this clone is one. The rearrangement uses TRBV7-3 and TRBJ2-2, with D possibly being TRBD2 (6 bases). V shed 9 bases and J shed 2 bases, with 13 bases lying between them. This CDR3 has 14 residues. Germline V gene sequence: CDR1 SGHTA, CDR2 FQGTGA. The CDR3 sequence: CASRRDSNTGELFF. For the CDR3, the DNA is TGTGCCAGTCGTAGGGACTCCAACACCGGGGAGCTGTTTTTT.

V gene TRBV28 combines with J gene TRBJ1-1; D remains ambiguous. V was shortened by 3 bases and J by 0 bases, with 8 bases between the two germline ends. CDR1 MDHEN and CDR2 SYDVKM come from the germline V gene. The CDR3 has 14 amino acids. CDR3 nucleotide sequence: TGTGCCAGCAGTTTGGTGGGATTGAACACTGAAGCTTTCTTT. Protein product: CASSLVGLNTEAFF.

The genes are TRBV4-1 and TRBJ2-5; possibly TRBD1 for D (6 bases). V lost 0 bases, J lost 2 bases, and 13 bases lay in between. The CDR3 length is 16 residues. Germline loops: CDR1 MGHRA, CDR2 YSYEKL. The CDR3 DNA reads as TGCGCCAGCAGCCAAGATAGGGGACAAGAACAAGAGACCCAGTACTTC. It encodes CASSQDRGQEQETQYF.

The rearrangement links TRBV2 to TRBJ2-5; possibly TRBD1 for D (6 bases). The V gene lost 8 bases and the J gene lost 4 bases, with 11 bases spanning the gap. This CDR3 is built from 12 residues. CDR1 is SNHLY and CDR2 is FYNNEI in the germline V gene. The CDR3 loop is CASVEQGETQYF. The CDR3 DNA sequence: TGTGCCAGCGTGGAACAGGGAGAGACCCAGTACTTC.

The CDR3 protein is CASSQTTGANSPLHF. Here the CDR3 DNA reads TGTGCCAGCAGCCAAACGACAGGGGCGAATTCACCCCTCCACTTT. V and J are TRBV14 and TRBJ1-6; TRBD1 matches at 8 bases. J was trimmed by 7 bases and V by 2 bases; bases with no gene match: 4. The CDR3 spans 15 residues. Looked up from germline, CDR1 is SGHDN and CDR2 is FVKESK.

The chain links TRBV2 to TRBJ2-7; D is ambiguous. Trimming left V 0 bases short and J 2 bases short, with 5 bases between. Germline CDR1 and CDR2: SNHLY and FYNNEI. The CDR3 loop spans 13 amino acids. For the CDR3, the DNA is TGTGCCAGCAGTGAAGCGGGCCCCTACGAGCAGTACTTC. This codes for CASSEAGPYEQYF.

CDR3 sequence reads: CASSLYNRVRDGYTF. The CDR3 DNA reads as TGTGCCAGCAGCCTGTACAACCGGGTCCGAGACGGCTACACCTTC. The J gene is TRBJ1-2, the V gene TRBV7-8; D call uncertain. Trimming removed 5 bases from V and 8 bases from J, with 21 bases in between. Germline loops: CDR1 SGHVS, CDR2 FQNEAQ. This CDR3 is 15 amino acids long.

The chain couples TRBV19 to TRBJ2-2; TRBD1 aligns across 7 bases. V lost 6 bases, J lost 2 bases, and 6 bases stayed unmatched. The CDR3 is 15 residues long. The germline V gene has CDR1 LNHDA and CDR2 SQIVND (reference sequence). The CDR3 is CASSVQGPNTGELFF. In DNA form, the CDR3 reads TGTGCCAGTAGCGTACAGGGGCCCAACACCGGGGAGCTGTTTTTT.

The chain employs TRBV7-2 and TRBJ2-3; D ambiguous. There are 13 residues in the CDR3. Germline values: CDR1 SGHTA, CDR2 FQGNSA. V was pared by 5 bases and J by 0 bases, with 6 bases between. Here the CDR3 DNA reads TGTGCCAGCAGCCTCATTAGCACAGATACGCAGTATTTT. Translated, it gives CASSLISTDTQYF.

This clone was recorded a few times. V usage is TRBV28 and J usage is TRBJ2-1; TRBD2 matches at 7 bases. This CDR3 spans 12 amino acids. Per germline, CDR1 MDHEN and CDR2 SYDVKM. V was clipped by 6 bases and J by 15 bases; unmatched bases: 11. CDR3 DNA: TGTGCCAGCAGCCGGGGGAGCGGGGATGGGTTCTTC. Protein product: CASSRGSGDGFF.

The chain carries TRBV6-5 and TRBJ1-4, with a weak D call TRBD1 (5 bases). This CDR3 is 13 amino acids long. Germline V gene data show CDR1 as MNHEY and CDR2 as SVGAGI. Trimming left V 2 bases short and J 6 bases short, with 7 bases between. As DNA, the CDR3 is TGTGCCAGCAGTTACGGGACGTATGAAAAACTGTTTTTT. It is translated as CASSYGTYEKLFF.

The V gene is TRBV2, the J gene TRBJ1-1; weak D call: TRBD1 (5 bases). Germline V gives CDR1 SNHLY, CDR2 FYNNEI. Deletions cut 7 bases from V and 4 bases from J, with 13 bases between. The CDR3 contains 13 residues. DNA of the CDR3: TGTGCCAGCAACTTGGGGGGGGGCACTGAAGCTTTCTTT. Its protein is CASNLGGGTEAFF.

The chain uses TRBV28 and TRBJ2-5; 7 bases line up with TRBD2. Germline V gene sequence: CDR1 MDHEN, CDR2 SYDVKM. This CDR3 is 16 amino acids long. The V gene end was trimmed by 8 bases and the J gene end by 2 bases; junction bases not matched to a gene: 14. This CDR3 is CASVSPSGHVQETQYF. The DNA for the CDR3 is TGTGCCAGCGTTAGTCCTAGCGGCCACGTTCAAGAGACCCAGTACTTC. Full variable domain (rest looked up from reference TRBV28 and TRBJ2-5): DVKVTQSSRYLVKRTGEKVFLECVQDMDHENMFWYRQDPGLGLRLIYFSYDVKMKEKGDIPEGYSVSREKKERFSLILESASTNQTSMYLCASVSPSGHVQETQYFGPGTRLLVL.

The chain couples TRBV7-3 to TRBJ2-1; TRBD2 agrees at 10 bases. V shed 4 bases and J 4 bases; nucleotides not matched to a gene: 4. There are 15 residues in the CDR3. CDR1 is SGHTA and CDR2 is FQGTGA in the germline V gene. The CDR3 sequence: CASSSLAGKYNEQFF. The CDR3 nucleotides are TGTGCCAGCAGCTCACTAGCGGGAAAATACAATGAGCAGTTCTTC.

CDR3 amino acids: CASSPATNEKLFF. In DNA form, the CDR3 reads TGTGCCAGCAGTCCTGCAACTAATGAAAAACTGTTTTTT. The rearrangement joins TRBV28 to TRBJ1-4; D gene uncertain. The length of the CDR3 is 13 residues. CDR1 and CDR2 from the germline V gene are MDHEN and SYDVKM. Trimming cost V 5 bases and J 0 bases, with 4 bases left between them.

The sample holds a few counts of this clone. V and J are TRBV4-3 and TRBJ1-4; TRBD1 matches 9 bases. With 0 bases clipped from V and 5 bases from J, the junction kept 4 bases outside the gene matches. CDR3 length: 16 residues. Germline V lookup: CDR1 LGHNA, CDR2 YSLEER. The CDR3 here is CASSQEEGTGNEKLFF. The CDR3 DNA is TGCGCCAGCAGCCAAGAAGAAGGGACAGGGAATGAAAAACTGTTTTTT.

The V gene is TRBV29-1, the J gene TRBJ1-1; the match to TRBD1 covers 8 bases. CDR1 is SQVTM and CDR2 is ANQGSEA in the germline V gene. The CDR3 has 13 amino acids. J lost 6 bases, V lost 7 bases, and 10 bases had no gene match. The CDR3 DNA reads TGCAGCGGGACAGGGCCGGAGGAGGCTGAAGCTTTCTTT. It specifies CSGTGPEEAEAFF.

This chain links TRBV5-4 with TRBJ2-7, with 8 bases fitting TRBD1. The CDR3 extends over 14 amino acids. The junction had 8 bases not matched to a gene; V was cut back by 2 bases and J by 7 bases. Germline V CDR1 and CDR2: SGHNT, YYREEE (reference sequence). This CDR3 reads CASSFGQGAGEQYF. The DNA for the CDR3 is TGTGCCAGCAGCTTCGGACAGGGCGCGGGGGAGCAGTACTTC.

The V call is TRBV2, the J call TRBJ2-5, with 11 bases identical to TRBD2. Germline trimming cut 6 bases from V and 4 bases from J; bases unmatched to any gene: 10. This CDR3 contains 16 residues. The germline V gene has CDR1 SNHLY and CDR2 FYNNEI. CDR3 in amino acids: CASRSRLAGGSETQYF. The CDR3 coding sequence is TGTGCCAGCAGATCCCGTTTAGCGGGGGGGTCAGAGACCCAGTACTTC.

CDR3 loop: CASSAGTAAEQYF. DNA of the CDR3: TGTGCCAGCAGCGCCGGGACAGCCGCCGAGCAGTACTTC. The V and J genes are TRBV7-9 and TRBJ2-7; TRBD1 matches 7 bases. From germline, CDR1 is SEHNR and CDR2 FQNEAQ (reference sequence). The CDR3 length is 13 residues. V lost 5 bases to trimming and J lost 6 bases; unmatched junction nucleotides: 7.